This section outlines one T cell receptor (beta chain) sequence together with its context. The specificity of this receptor is unknown. The record has no base qualities; no much larger clone is one base away. At the junction V is shortened by 6 bases and J by 1 base, with 5 bases in between. Reading the germline V gene (reference sequence) gives CDR1 MNHEY and CDR2 SMNVEV. CDR3 length: 12 amino acids, cysteine to phenylalanine. Just CDR3 DNA is preserved here, 36 bases in frame from base 1. Donors were healthy HIV-negative adults with no recently reported acute infections or vaccinations. Every donor was a Caucasian adult living in Nashville, Tennessee, USA. CD4+ T cells were enriched through magnetic negative selection, after which naive cells were positively selected on CD45RA and the remaining negative fraction served as the memory subset. After blood collection by leukapheresis, PBMCs were isolated using Ficoll-Histopaque density gradient centrifugation and then cryopreserved in the vapor phase of liquid nitrogen. Analytical flow cytometry was used to check the purity and quantity of each magnetically sorted T cell population. Each sorted fraction had its genomic DNA isolated and then quantified by UV absorbance on a Nanodrop 2000c.

The entry originates in a study of shared clonotypes between healthy human individuals (dated by TCRdb to 2020 to 2022). Some background on the complete study: A couple of women and a few men aged 18 to 49 years were included in the cohort. Per donor, three plates each were used for CD4 naive and CD4 memory, two for CD8 naive, and one for CD8 memory. To estimate repertoire size and how much clonotype sharing occurs between individuals, the study deeply sequenced the blood TCR repertoires of about five healthy adults. Libraries were prepared and TCR repertoires were sequenced by different laboratories using diverse techniques, in order to increase sequencing depth and limit assay-specific biases. Leukapheresis yielded between about 0.8 and 9.5 billion PBMCs per donor.

Study-level results and caveats: Incomplete sequencing was indicated by rarefaction of sorted-subset datasets, despite the large sequencing depth. Naive subsets generally had larger estimated clonotype richness than memory subsets did. Across several donors, roughly 5% of naive CD4, approximately 3.6% of naive CD8, under 2.5% of memory CD4, and over 0.35% of memory CD8 clonotypes were shared. Pairwise subsampling indicated that sequencing depth was expected to affect the degree of clonotype sharing among donors. Because the study included only a small number of donors, the genetic and exposure-history diversity represented was limited. Compared with non-shared clonotypes, clonotypes shared by all four sorted-subset donors had higher generation probabilities. Sampling was limited to blood, and TCR repertoires in tissue likely differ from TCR repertoires in blood.

Using the deep immunoSEQ assay, TCR CDR3 regions were amplified from genomic DNA by multiplex PCR. Extracted genomic DNA from each cell subset was spread evenly across all wells of several immunoSEQ 96-well plates, with each plate serving as a replicate. For sorted subsets, each replicate PCR was loaded with about 0.2 ug genomic DNA, equivalent to 30,000 or so T cell genomes. Purified libraries were quantified with a Qubit 3.0 fluorometer, sized on a Bioanalyzer 2100, and re-quantified with the KAPA Library Quantification kit. A separate single-read 150-cycle Illumina NextSeq 550 flow cell was used to sequence each immunoSEQ 96-well plate. From the authors' description of their analysis: The immunoSEQ output contained only junctional sequences without quality scores, so filtering could not match that applied to full-length reads. Sequences were annotated with PyIR, a Python wrapper for IgBLAST v1.9, using IMGT germline references to assign V/J genes and CDR3. Reads were removed for weak V/J assignments (E-value above 1e-6), missing CDR3, stop codons, out-of-frame junctions, or ambiguous translated residues. A V3J clonotype was defined by an identical inferred V gene, J gene, and CDR3 amino acid sequence. Percentage overlap between repertoires was computed as shared unique clonotypes divided by the size of the smaller repertoire. Repertoire richness was assessed with RTK rarefaction, the Chao1 estimator, and Recon v2.1 estimates of unobserved clonotypes. Generation probabilities for all TCRbeta clonotypes obtained by the gDNA method from a handful of donors were computed using OLGA. Held by TCRdb, this immuneACCESS table contains in-frame sequences only and omits some clones. Under half of the omission traces to an unresolved V gene where checked; the cause of the rest is unknown. D and trimming come from the DNA, and the V and J calls and clone size come from that table. The sample data list roughly 640,000 clones, and under 80% of these were observed just once. Approximately 1.8% of the sample comes from the top ten.

This receptor was identified in a woman under 40 in good health. The sample consisted of memory CD4+ T cells sorted from blood. What the cell subset or site label conveys for this sample: CD45RA-negative fraction. The V and J segments used are TRBV27 and TRBJ2-3; the D gene assignment is ambiguous. The CDR3 protein sequence reads: CASRLRTDTQYF. The DNA reads as follows: TGTGCCAGCAGGCTACGCACAGATACGCAGTATTTT.